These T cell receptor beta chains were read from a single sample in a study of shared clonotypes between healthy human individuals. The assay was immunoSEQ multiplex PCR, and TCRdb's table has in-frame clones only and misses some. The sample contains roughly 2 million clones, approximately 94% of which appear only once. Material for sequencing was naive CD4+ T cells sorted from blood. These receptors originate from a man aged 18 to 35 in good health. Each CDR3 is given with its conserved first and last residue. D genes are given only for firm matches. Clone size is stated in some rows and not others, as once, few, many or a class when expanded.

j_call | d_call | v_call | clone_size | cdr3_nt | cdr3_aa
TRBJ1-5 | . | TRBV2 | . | TGTGCCAGCAATTCCGACCGTAATCAGCCCCAGCATTTT | CASNSDRNQPQHF
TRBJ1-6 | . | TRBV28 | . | TGTGCCAGCAGTTTATCAAGGCGGTTCGATTCACCCCTCCACTTT | CASSLSRRFDSPLHF
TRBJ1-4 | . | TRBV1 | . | TGCACCAGCAGCCAAGATCATTATGGACCTCTGGGGAAACTGTTTTTT | CTSSQDHYGPLGKLFF
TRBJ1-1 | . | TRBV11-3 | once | TGTGCCAGCAGCTTCCAGTCGAACACTGAAGCTTTCTTT | CASSFQSNTEAFF
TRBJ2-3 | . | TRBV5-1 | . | TGCGCCAGCAGCTTGGGACAGGAAACAGATACGCAGTATTTT | CASSLGQETDTQYF
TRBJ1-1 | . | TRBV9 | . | TGTGCCAGCAGCGGCGACGTCTGGGGGGGTCGCGACACTGAAGCTTTCTTT | CASSGDVWGGRDTEAFF
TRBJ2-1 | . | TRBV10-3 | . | TGTGCCATCAGTGAGTCCCAGCATGAGCAGTTCTTC | CAISESQHEQFF
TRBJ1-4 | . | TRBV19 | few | TGTGCCAGTAGTATGACAGCAACTAATGAAAAACTGTTTTTT | CASSMTATNEKLFF
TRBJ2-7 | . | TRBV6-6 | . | TGTGCCAGCAGTTTGGCGGGCTACGAGCAGTACTTC | CASSLAGYEQYF
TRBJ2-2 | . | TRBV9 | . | TGTGCCAGCAGCCCTGGGACGTTCACCGGGGAGCTGTTTTTT | CASSPGTFTGELFF
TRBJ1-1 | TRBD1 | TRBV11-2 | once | TGTGCCAGCGGTAGTCAGGGGGGCACTGAAGCTTTCTTT | CASGSQGGTEAFF
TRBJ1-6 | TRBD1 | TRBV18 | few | TGTGCCAGCTCACAATCCGACAGGGGAGGTTCACCCCTCCACTTT | CASSQSDRGGSPLHF
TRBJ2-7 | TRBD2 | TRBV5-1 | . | TGCGCCAGCAGCTTGGGGGAGGGATACGAGCAGTACTTC | CASSLGEGYEQYF
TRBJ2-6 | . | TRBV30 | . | TGTGCCTGGGGTAGTACGCTGCCCTCTGGGGCCAACGTCCTGACTTTC | CAWGSTLPSGANVLTF
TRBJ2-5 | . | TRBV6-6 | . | TGTGCAAGCAACGAATGGGCGGAGACCCAGTACTTC | CASNEWAETQYF
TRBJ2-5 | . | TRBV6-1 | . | TGTGCCAGCAGTGACCAGAGCCCAGAGACCCAGTACTTC | CASSDQSPETQYF
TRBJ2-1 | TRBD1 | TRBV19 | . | TGTGCCAGTAGGACAGGGGGCAATGAGCAGTTCTTC | CASRTGGNEQFF